The clone carrying this T cell receptor beta chain was found a few times. TCRdb processed the 5' RACE reads anew with MiXCR; each CDR3 protein has one entry. Among about 510,000 distinct CDR3 sequences listed, around a fifth were seen once. The data originate from a study of T cells after yellow fever vaccination. J was trimmed by 0 bases and V by 5 bases; bases with no gene match: 9. Per the germline V gene, CDR1 is SEHNR and CDR2 is FQNEAQ (reference sequence). The CDR3 spans 17 residues. The gene calls are TRBV7-9 and TRBJ2-5; TRBD2 agrees at 10 bases. This specimen consisted of PBMCs, obtained more than 20 days after the first yellow fever vaccination. This TCR derives from a man aged 18 to 29 who received the YFV17D yellow fever vaccine. CDR3 loop: CASSTTRLAGDQETQYF. CDR3 in DNA: TGTGCCAGCAGCACGACGCGTCTAGCGGGAGACCAAGAGACCCAGTACTTC. Filled out from reference TRBV7-9 and TRBJ2-5, the complete variable domain reads DTGVSQNPRHKITKRGQNVTFRCDPISEHNRLYWYRQTLGQGPEFLTYFQNEAQLEKSRLLSDRFSAERPKGSFSTLEIQRTEQGDSAMYLCASSTTRLAGDQETQYFGPGTRLLVL.